Presented here are 27 T cell receptor beta chains from one specimen sequenced in a study of T cells in Graves' hyperthyroidism and ophthalmopathy. The TCR beta CDR3 regions underwent amplification using RNA transcripts as the source. A set of HTBI primers served as the primers for a first-round RT-PCR of the TCR CDR3. TCRdb itself ran the multiplex PCR reads through MiXCR, one entry per CDR3 protein. The table has more than 500,000 distinct CDR3 sequences, 15% to 20% seen once; the top ten hold 25% to 30%. The sample taken for sequencing was blood. The origin of the receptors is a woman in her 30s with Graves' ophthalmopathy.

A few counts support this clonotype. One junction end does not reproduce the germline sequence, and a read error may be involved. The V and J genes are TRBV7-8 and TRBJ2-1; the match to TRBD1 covers 7 bases. The CDR3 sequence is 13 residues long. Germline V gene lookup returns CDR1 SGHVS and CDR2 FQNEAQ. For the CDR3, the DNA is TGTGCCAGCGGCTTAAGGGGGCTTGGTGAGCAGTTCTTC. Translated: CASGLRGLGEQFF.

This clonotype was recorded many times. The gene calls are TRBV2 and TRBJ2-5; D call uncertain. Trimming left V 8 bases short and J 2 bases short, with 12 bases between. Germline V gene sequence: CDR1 SNHLY, CDR2 FYNNEI. This CDR3 is built from 13 residues. CDR3 loop: CASGRTVQETQYF. The CDR3 coding sequence is TGTGCCAGCGGCAGGACGGTGCAAGAGACCCAGTACTTC.

In this sample, this clonotype turned up many times. This rearrangement joins TRBV10-3 to TRBJ2-7; a possible D gene is TRBD2 (6 bases). Germline lookup yields CDR1 ENHRY and CDR2 SYGVKD. CDR3 size: 16 residues. V shed 10 bases and J shed 5 bases, with 27 bases lying between them. CDR3 in DNA: TGTGCCACCATGCCCGGCATGAGCGGGTTGAGCCACGAGCAGTACTTC. Protein sequence: CATMPGMSGLSHEQYF.

This clonotype has at least ten counts. The J gene is TRBJ2-7, the V gene TRBV28; D might be TRBD2 (5 bases). Germline-derived CDR1 and CDR2 are MDHEN and SYDVKM. V lost 10 bases and J lost 0, with 10 bases in between. The CDR3 sequence is 12 residues long. CDR3 sequence reads: CATTRGSYEQYF. As DNA, the CDR3 is TGTGCCACTACACGGGGCTCCTACGAGCAGTACTTC.

Details on this clonotype: One end of the junction is discordant with germline, which a read error may explain. The chain recombines TRBV5-5 with TRBJ2-2, with 14 bases fitting TRBD2. The CDR3 spans 16 residues. Germline assignment: CDR1 SGHKS and CDR2 YYEKEE (reference sequence). CDR3 region: CASSPGTSGSVGELFF. CDR3 in DNA: TGCGCCAGCAGCCCCGGGACTAGCGGGAGTGTTGGGGAGCTGTTTTTT.

The V gene is TRBV10-3, the J gene TRBJ1-2; 8 bases agree with TRBD1. Trimming cost V 10 bases and J 6 bases; bases outside gene matches: 4. CDR3 length: 11 amino acids. Germline V gene sequence: CDR1 ENHRY, CDR2 SYGVKD. The CDR3 loop is CATGQGDGYTF. In nucleotides, the CDR3 is TGTGCCACCGGACAGGGTGATGGCTACACCTTC.

This clonotype was detected many times. The rearrangement uses TRBV2 and TRBJ2-1; D might be TRBD2 (6 bases). In germline, CDR1 is SNHLY, CDR2 FYNNEI. This CDR3 has 19 residues. The ends were cut back, 4 bases at V and 8 bases at J, with 30 bases in the middle. This chain's CDR3 is CASSAGGGSGPHRSDEQFF. As DNA, the CDR3 is TGTGCCAGCAGTGCCGGGGGAGGTAGCGGCCCACACCGCTCGGATGAGCAGTTCTTC.

A word on this clonotype: A much larger clone lies one base from this, so it may be a read error. V and J are TRBV28 and TRBJ2-1, with D maybe TRBD1 (6 bases). The CDR3 spans 16 residues. CDR1 and CDR2 from the germline V gene are MDHEN and SYDVKM. CDR3 coding DNA: TGTGTCAGCAGCCCCCCCGCAGCGAGTAGGGGGAATGAGCAGTTCTTC. It yields the protein CVSSPPAASRGNEQFF.

This clonotype has at least ten counts. The V and J genes are TRBV18 and TRBJ2-7; D is undetermined. V was pared by 2 bases and J by 1 base, with 9 bases between. Germline values: CDR1 KGHSH, CDR2 LQKENI. The CDR3 has 14 residues. For the CDR3, the DNA is TGTGCCAGCTCACCAGACCACAGATCCTACGAGCAGTACTTC. It yields the protein CASSPDHRSYEQYF.

This clonotype was counted many times. The rearrangement links TRBV20-1 to TRBJ2-3; TRBD2 agrees at 10 bases. Germline CDR1 reads DFQATT; CDR2 reads SNEGSKA (reference sequence). With V trimmed by 5 bases and J by 1 base, 3 bases remained unmatched. The CDR3 covers 14 residues. CDR3 nucleotides: TGCAGTGCTCTAGCGGGAGTGGGCACAGATACGCAGTATTTT. It is translated as CSALAGVGTDTQYF.

This clonotype was recorded at least ten times. The gene calls are TRBV7-8 and TRBJ2-7, with 9 bases fitting TRBD1. V dropped 4 bases and J dropped 0; count of bases not matched to a gene: 16. Germline V gene sequence: CDR1 SGHVS, CDR2 FQNEAQ. CDR3 length: 19 residues. CDR3 coding DNA: TGTGCCAGCAGCTCCTTCCACGATACAGGGGGCGGGAGCTCCTACGAGCAGTACTTC. Translation: CASSSFHDTGGGSSYEQYF.

This clonotype was counted many times. The genes are TRBV3-1 and TRBJ2-7, with D possibly TRBD2 on 5 matching bases. CDR3 length equals 12 residues. Germline CDR1 LGHDT, CDR2 YNNKEL (reference sequence). Trimming removed 1 base at V and 6 bases at J, with 7 bases between. CDR3 sequence reads: CASSQVRGEQYF. Written as DNA, the CDR3 is TGTGCCAGCAGCCAAGTTCGGGGCGAGCAGTACTTC.

This clonotype was seen a few times. The CDR3 nucleotides read TGTGCCGGTATGGGGGGCGGTTATGAAGCTTTCTTT. It codes for CAGMGGGYEAFF. This chain connects TRBV6-1 to TRBJ1-1; D perhaps matches TRBD1 (6 bases). V was pared by 11 bases and J by 7 bases, with 17 bases between. The length of the CDR3 is 12 residues. CDR1 is MNHNS and CDR2 is SASEGT in the germline V gene.

The chain recombines TRBV2 with TRBJ2-3; no definite D call. This CDR3 is built from 14 residues. V dropped 7 bases and J dropped 0 bases, with 11 bases sitting between them. Germline assignment: CDR1 SNHLY and CDR2 FYNNEI. The DNA of the CDR3 is TGTGCCAGCAAGAAGGGTCTTAGCACAGATACGCAGTATTTT. Its protein is CASKKGLSTDTQYF.

This clonotype was observed at least ten times. The J gene is TRBJ2-3, the V gene TRBV10-1; D remains ambiguous. The germline gives CDR1 WNHNN, CDR2 SYGVQD (reference sequence). Trimming pared 2 bases from V and 5 bases from J, leaving 8 bases between. The CDR3 contains 13 residues. Here the CDR3 reads CASSEPTKDTQYF. The CDR3 DNA reads TGCGCCAGCAGTGAGCCCACGAAAGATACGCAGTATTTT.

This clonotype was seen a few times. The gene calls are TRBV19 and TRBJ1-5; 8 bases fit TRBD1. Per germline, CDR1 LNHDA and CDR2 SQIVND (reference sequence). The CDR3 is made up of 18 amino acids. The junction had 13 bases not matched to a gene; V was cut back by 5 bases and J by 1 base. CDR3 coding DNA: TGTGCCAGTAGTCCCCGACAGGGGATATCGTGGAGCAATCAGCCCCAGCATTTT. The encoded protein is CASSPRQGISWSNQPQHF.

The sample holds a few counts of this clonotype. The chain is built from TRBV12-3 or TRBV12-4 and TRBJ1-6; possibly TRBD1 for D (5 bases). The CDR3 runs 14 residues. Trimming pared 6 bases from V and 1 base from J, leaving 7 bases between. The chain's CDR3 is CASREGSYNSPLHF. DNA for the CDR3: TGTGCCAGCAGGGAGGGGTCCTATAATTCACCCCTCCACTTT.

This clonotype was seen only a few times. This rearrangement joins TRBV29-1 to TRBJ2-5; D remains ambiguous. The V gene lost 5 bases and the J gene lost 2 bases, with 9 bases spanning the gap. The CDR3 loop spans 12 amino acids. The germline V gene has CDR1 SQVTM and CDR2 ANQGSEA. CDR3 residues: CSVSKGQETQYF. CDR3 nucleotides: TGCAGCGTTAGCAAGGGACAAGAGACCCAGTACTTC. The full variable domain, with the rest looked up from reference TRBV29-1 and TRBJ2-5, is SAVISQKPSRDICQRGTSLTIQCQVDSQVTMMFWYRQQPGQSLTLIATANQGSEATYESGFVIDKFPISRPNLTFSTLTVSNMSPEDSSIYLCSVSKGQETQYFGPGTRLLVL.

This clonotype was picked up a small number of times. The chain links TRBV7-6 to TRBJ2-7, with 9 bases lining up with TRBD2. After removal of 5 bases from V and 2 bases from J, the junction contained 7 bases not matched to a gene. This CDR3 is built from 15 residues. Germline-derived CDR1 and CDR2 are SGHVS and FNYEAQ. CDR3 residues: CASSKGAGGTYEQYF. The CDR3 DNA reads as TGTGCCAGCAGCAAGGGGGCGGGAGGGACCTACGAGCAGTACTTC.

This clonotype appeared a few times. The chain employs TRBV20-1 and TRBJ1-6; TRBD1 matches at 7 bases. CDR1 is DFQATT and CDR2 is SNEGSKA in the germline V gene (reference sequence). Unmatched junction bases numbered 7, after V lost 4 bases and J lost 4 bases. The CDR3 is made up of 15 amino acids. In DNA, the CDR3 is TGCAGTGCTACCCTCGGGACAGCATATAATTCACCCCTCCACTTT. Amino acid sequence: CSATLGTAYNSPLHF.

This clonotype has a count of ten or more. This chain uses TRBV5-1 with TRBJ2-7; 9 bases map to TRBD1. The CDR3 runs to 14 residues. Germline V CDR1 and CDR2: SGHRS, YFSETQ. The V and J ends lost 1 base and 6 bases, in that order; junction bases with no gene match: 5. The CDR3 is CASSLPGTGSEQYF. The CDR3 DNA sequence: TGCGCCAGCAGCTTGCCCGGGACAGGGTCCGAGCAGTACTTC.

The V gene is TRBV10-1, the J gene TRBJ2-7, with 11 bases identical to TRBD2. Germline V CDR1 and CDR2: WNHNN, SYGVQD (reference sequence). V trimming: 4 bases; J trimming: 1 base; junction bases outside the gene matches: 9. The CDR3 totals 17 residues. CDR3: CASSGDITSGRSYEQYF. CDR3 DNA sequence: TGCGCCAGCAGTGGGGACATTACTAGCGGGAGATCCTACGAGCAGTACTTC.

The chain couples TRBV19 to TRBJ2-1; perhaps TRBD1 as D (6 bases). The CDR3 runs to 15 residues. The V gene lost 7 bases and the J gene lost 0 bases, with 13 bases spanning the gap. Germline assignment: CDR1 LNHDA and CDR2 SQIVND (reference sequence). CDR3 DNA: TGTGCCAGTACCCATGGGGGCGGCTCCTACAATGAGCAGTTCTTC. Translation gives CASTHGGGSYNEQFF.

This clonotype was observed at least ten times. This chain links TRBV20-1 with TRBJ2-6; D is unclear. This CDR3 comprises 16 residues. CDR1 DFQATT and CDR2 SNEGSKA come from the germline V gene (reference sequence). Trimming took off 0 bases at V and 0 bases at J, with 9 bases between the two ends. The CDR3 is CSARDLALSGANVLTF. DNA of the CDR3: TGCAGTGCTAGAGATCTTGCCCTCTCTGGGGCCAACGTCCTGACTTTC.

This sequence joins TRBV6-2 or TRBV6-3 and TRBJ2-3; 7 nucleotides match TRBD2. Germline-derived CDR1 and CDR2 are MNHEY and SVGEGT. Germline trimming cut 1 base from V and 5 bases from J; bases unmatched to any gene: 9. The CDR3 is made up of 16 amino acids. CDR3 in amino acids: CASSYWSPASGDTQYF. For the CDR3, the DNA is TGTGCCAGCAGTTACTGGTCTCCTGCTAGCGGAGATACGCAGTATTTT.

The gene calls are TRBV29-1 and TRBJ1-1; D may be TRBD1 (5 bases). The CDR3 sequence is 14 residues long. Germline CDR1 SQVTM, CDR2 ANQGSEA. Trimming cost V 8 bases and J 4 bases, with 20 bases left between them. CDR3 in amino acids: CSSGAGLVGTEAFF. Here the CDR3 DNA reads TGCAGCTCCGGGGCCGGGTTGGTTGGCACTGAAGCTTTCTTT.

This clonotype has a handful of counts. The genes are TRBV11-3 and TRBJ2-2; 10 nucleotides line up with TRBD2. Germline CDR1 and CDR2: SGHNT and YENEEA. With V trimmed by 6 bases and J by 2 bases, 6 bases remained unmatched. The CDR3 runs 16 residues. CDR3 DNA sequence: TGTGCCAGCAGTAAGCTAGCGGGAGACAACACCGGGGAGCTGTTTTTT. Translated, it gives CASSKLAGDNTGELFF. Full variable domain (missing parts from reference TRBV11-3 and TRBJ2-2): EAGVVQSPRYKIIEKKQPVAFWCNPISGHNTLYWYLQNLGQGPELLIRYENEEAVDDSQLPKDRFSAERLKGVDSTLKIQPAELGDSAVYLCASSKLAGDNTGELFFGEGSRLTVL.